A single sample gave rise to the 24 T cell receptor beta chains below, sequenced in a study of identical twins. TCRdb itself ran the 5' RACE reads through MiXCR, one entry per CDR3 protein. The data show approximately 220,000 distinct CDR3 sequences, under 10% seen once. These data were also reused for a study on yellow fever vaccine responses in identical twins.

The sample comprised memory (CD45RO+) T cells sorted from blood. The origin of the receptors is a woman under 30 in good health.

This clonotype has just one count. The rearrangement uses TRBV3-1 and TRBJ1-5; 10 bases map to TRBD1. The V segment lost 11 bases and the J segment 6 bases; nucleotides outside the gene matches: 13. CDR1 is LGHDT, CDR2 YNNKEL, per germline (reference sequence). The CDR3 has 15 residues. The CDR3 loop reads CASSRGTGEVQPQHF. The DNA for the CDR3 is TGTGCCTCCAGCCGGGGGACAGGGGAGGTTCAGCCCCAGCATTTT.

Ten or more counts support this clonotype. The chain is built from TRBV5-1 and TRBJ2-2; D gene unclear. From germline, CDR1 is SGHRS and CDR2 YFSETQ. The CDR3 covers 15 residues. Trimming removed 4 bases at V and 1 base at J, with 11 bases between. CDR3 region: CASSLDGRNTGELFF. CDR3 coding DNA: TGCGCCAGCAGCCTCGACGGACGGAACACCGGGGAGCTGTTTTTT. Complete variable domain (other parts from reference TRBV5-1 and TRBJ2-2): KAGVTQTPRYLIKTRGQQVTLSCSPISGHRSVSWYQQTPGQGLQFLFEYFSETQRNKGNFPGRFSGRQFSNSRSEMNVSTLELGDSALYLCASSLDGRNTGELFFGEGSRLTVL.

This clonotype was recorded at least ten times. The chain recombines TRBV27 with TRBJ1-1; tentative D call: TRBD1 (5 bases). The length of the CDR3 is 15 residues. Germline CDR1 reads MNHEY; CDR2 reads SMNVEV (reference sequence). V lost 6 bases to trimming and J lost 2 bases, with 16 bases between them. This CDR3 is CASSPSGRVNTEAFF. As DNA, the CDR3 is TGTGCCAGCAGCCCATCGGGCAGGGTAAACACTGAAGCTTTCTTT.

This clonotype turned up a few times. CDR3 protein: CASSYSSSTDTQYF. CDR3 coding DNA: TGTGCCAGCAGTTACTCCAGCAGCACAGATACGCAGTATTTT. V is TRBV6-5 and J is TRBJ2-3; D unresolved. V shed 0 bases and J shed 0 bases, with 4 bases lying between them. Germline CDR1 and CDR2: MNHEY and SVGAGI. The CDR3 contains 14 residues.

This clonotype was counted only a few times. This chain links TRBV2 with TRBJ1-4; D remains unclear. This CDR3 has 14 amino acids. Trimming took 5 bases from V and 5 from J, leaving 12 bases between them. CDR1 and CDR2 (germline): SNHLY, FYNNEI. The DNA of the CDR3 is TGTGCCAGCAGTCCACTTACCCTAAATGAAAAACTGTTTTTT. Translation gives CASSPLTLNEKLFF.

This clonotype was counted a few times. The V and J genes are TRBV28 and TRBJ2-7, with no clear D. CDR3 length equals 13 residues. CDR1 is MDHEN and CDR2 is SYDVKM in the germline V gene. V lost 2 bases to trimming and J lost 6 bases, with 11 bases between them. The CDR3 region is CASSLKLPGEQYF. CDR3 bases: TGTGCCAGCAGTTTAAAACTGCCCGGCGAGCAGTACTTC.

This clonotype was seen a few times. The rearrangement joins TRBV2 to TRBJ2-7; 8 bases fit TRBD2. The CDR3 extends over 15 amino acids. The V and J ends lost 2 bases and 6 bases, in that order; junction bases with no gene match: 9. Germline V gene data show CDR1 as SNHLY and CDR2 as FYNNEI. CDR3 sequence: CASSETAGGAGEQYF. The CDR3 DNA reads TGTGCCAGCAGTGAAACCGCCGGGGGGGCGGGCGAGCAGTACTTC.

This chain connects TRBV3-1 to TRBJ2-1; TRBD1 is a possible D gene (5 bases). Germline assignment: CDR1 LGHDT and CDR2 YNNKEL (reference sequence). The CDR3 runs 15 residues. Trimming left V 1 base short and J 7 bases short, with 14 bases between. DNA of the CDR3: TGTGCCAGCAGCCAAGGCCCCCAAGGGGCGAATGAGCAGTTCTTC. Its protein is CASSQGPQGANEQFF.

This clonotype was picked up many times. This chain links TRBV4-3 with TRBJ1-2; D perhaps matches TRBD1 (5 bases). Trimming took 0 bases from V and 4 from J, leaving 9 bases between them. The CDR3 consists of 14 residues. Germline values: CDR1 LGHNA, CDR2 YSLEER. CDR3 sequence reads: CASSQEHRSYGYTF. The CDR3 DNA reads TGCGCCAGCAGCCAAGAACACAGGTCCTATGGCTACACCTTC.

This clonotype has a count of ten or more. In nucleotides, the CDR3 is TGTGCCATCAGGGGGGAGACAGGGTCGAATTCCCTGTTTTTT. Its protein is CAIRGETGSNSLFF. This sequence joins TRBV10-3 and TRBJ1-4; 7 bases agree with TRBD1. CDR1 is ENHRY, CDR2 SYGVKD, per germline. The CDR3 is made up of 14 amino acids. The V segment lost 6 bases and the J segment 14 bases; nucleotides outside the gene matches: 15.

The chain employs TRBV5-1 and TRBJ2-5; D unresolved. This CDR3 comprises 13 residues. V shed 4 bases and J shed 3 bases, with 10 bases lying between them. Germline CDR1 is SGHRS and CDR2 is YFSETQ. The CDR3 DNA reads as TGCGCCAGCAGCCCCGGCACAGAAGAGACCCAGTACTTC. Translation: CASSPGTEETQYF.

This clonotype was counted many times. The gene calls are TRBV2 and TRBJ2-4; maybe TRBD1 (6 bases). CDR1 and CDR2 from the germline V gene are SNHLY and FYNNEI. V was pared by 4 bases and J by 8 bases, with 12 bases between. The CDR3 spans 13 residues. CDR3 region: CASSATGFDIQYF. In DNA form, the CDR3 reads TGTGCCAGCAGTGCAACAGGGTTTGACATTCAGTACTTC.

The chain employs TRBV5-1 and TRBJ2-3; 9 positions match TRBD1. The CDR3 is made up of 17 amino acids. With 2 bases clipped from V and 0 bases from J, the junction kept 7 bases outside the gene matches. Germline CDR1 reads SGHRS; CDR2 reads YFSETQ. The CDR3 DNA reads TGCGCCAGCAGCTTTGCGGGACAGGGCACTAGCACAGATACGCAGTATTTT. Translated: CASSFAGQGTSTDTQYF.

This chain connects TRBV14 to TRBJ1-5; D gene ambiguous. The germline V and J ends were trimmed by 1 base and 7 bases, with 5 bases remaining between them. The length of the CDR3 is 12 residues. CDR1 is SGHDN, CDR2 FVKESK, per germline. The CDR3 nucleotides read TGTGCCAGCAGCCAAGGCCCACAGCCCCAGCATTTT. Protein sequence: CASSQGPQPQHF.

This clonotype has just a few counts. The chain carries TRBV7-6 and TRBJ2-1; a possible D gene is TRBD2 (5 bases). Trimming left V 1 base short and J 12 bases short, with 13 bases between. Germline CDR1 reads SGHVS; CDR2 reads FNYEAQ. This CDR3 region has 13 residues. CDR3 in amino acids: CASSLGTLARQFF. The CDR3 nucleotides are TGTGCCAGCAGCTTAGGGACCTTAGCGCGGCAGTTCTTC.

This clonotype was recorded at least ten times. This sequence joins TRBV7-2 and TRBJ1-1, with 9 bases fitting TRBD1. The CDR3 has 15 amino acids. Germline CDR1 and CDR2: SGHTA and FQGNSA. Unmatched junction bases numbered 1, after V lost 0 bases and J lost 2 bases. CDR3 sequence reads: CASSLAGQGNTEAFF. The CDR3 nucleotides read TGTGCCAGCAGCTTAGCGGGACAGGGCAACACTGAAGCTTTCTTT.

This chain links TRBV24-1 with TRBJ1-1; 7 bases map to TRBD1. Unmatched junction bases numbered 4, after V lost 4 bases and J lost 0 bases. The germline CDR1 and CDR2 sequences are KGHDR and SFDVKD. There are 15 residues in the CDR3. CDR3 sequence (DNA): TGTGCCACCAGTGACTCCAGGGGGTTGAACACTGAAGCTTTCTTT. Protein product: CATSDSRGLNTEAFF.

The rearrangement joins TRBV6-1 to TRBJ1-1; perhaps TRBD1 as D (6 bases). V was shortened by 6 bases and J by 0 bases, with 14 bases between the two germline ends. CDR1 and CDR2 (germline): MNHNS, SASEGT. The CDR3 is 15 amino acids. CDR3 residues: CASSLGQFLNTEAFF. The CDR3 DNA is TGTGCCAGCAGCCTAGGACAGTTTTTGAACACTGAAGCTTTCTTT.

This clonotype was counted between two and nine times. This chain uses TRBV28 with TRBJ2-1, with TRBD1 matching over 10 bases. Germline lookup yields CDR1 MDHEN and CDR2 SYDVKM. The CDR3 totals 16 residues. V lost 3 bases to trimming and J lost 2 bases; unmatched junction nucleotides: 4. This CDR3 reads CASSFTGTGAYNEQFF. The CDR3 DNA sequence: TGTGCCAGCAGTTTTACAGGGACAGGGGCCTACAATGAGCAGTTCTTC.

The rearrangement links TRBV11-2 to TRBJ2-2, with 12 bases lining up with TRBD2. Losses at the gene ends were 5 bases for V and 6 bases for J; bases not matched to a gene: 4. This CDR3 comprises 15 residues. The germline V gene has CDR1 SGHAT and CDR2 FQNNGV. The CDR3 DNA follows: TGTGCCAGCAGCCGTTCTAGCGGGAGGGCCGGGGAGCTGTTTTTT. The encoded protein is CASSRSSGRAGELFF.

The chain uses TRBV18 and TRBJ2-1; 8 bases are a match to TRBD2. Trimming removed 0 bases from V and 0 bases from J; junction bases left unmatched: 1. The CDR3 is 16 amino acids. The germline CDR1 and CDR2 sequences are KGHSH and LQKENI. The CDR3 reads CASSPPLAGSYNEQFF. The CDR3 DNA reads as TGTGCCAGCTCACCACCCCTAGCGGGCTCCTACAATGAGCAGTTCTTC. Drawing the rest from reference TRBV18 and TRBJ2-1, the complete variable domain is NAGVMQNPRHLVRRRGQEARLRCSPMKGHSHVYWYRQLPEEGLKFMVYLQKENIIDESGMPKERFSAEFPKEGPSILRIQQVVRGDSAAYFCASSPPLAGSYNEQFFGPGTRLTVL.

CDR3 bases: TGTGCCAGCAGCTTAATTGTGGGATCAGGGGCCAACGTCCTGACTTTC. It codes for CASSLIVGSGANVLTF. The chain links TRBV7-9 to TRBJ2-6; the D is unclear. CDR1 SEHNR and CDR2 FQNEAQ come from the germline V gene (reference sequence). V was shortened by 2 bases and J by 4 bases, with 12 bases between the two germline ends. This CDR3 region has 16 residues.

This clonotype has a count of ten or more. The chain carries TRBV12-3 or TRBV12-4 and TRBJ2-7, with a possible D match to TRBD1 (6 bases). Trimming took off 3 bases at V and 3 bases at J, with 9 bases between the two ends. CDR3 size: 13 residues. The CDR3 bases are TGTGCCAGCAGTTTTAACAGGGACTACGAGCAGTACTTC. Its translation: CASSFNRDYEQYF.

The CDR3 DNA sequence: TGTGCCAGCAGTTTTGGGGGGAATGCGCTCTACGAGCAGTACTTC. This sequence encodes CASSFGGNALYEQYF. The chain combines TRBV27 with TRBJ2-7; a possible D gene is TRBD2 (6 bases). The V and J ends lost 3 bases and 3 bases respectively, with 15 bases between them. Germline CDR1 reads MNHEY; CDR2 reads SMNVEV (reference sequence). The CDR3 has 15 residues.